This TCR beta chain originates from a study of T-cell memory formation after mild COVID-19. Study results and caveats: CD4+ contracting clones were mainly CM and EM; CD8+ ones, EMRA.

Trimming removed 4 bases from V and 9 bases from J, with 13 bases in between. The CDR3 spans 13 residues. Looked up from germline, CDR1 is LGHDT and CDR2 is YNNKEL (reference sequence). TCRdb reprocessed the 5' RACE reads with MiXCR, giving one entry per CDR3 protein. The sample lists around 440,000 distinct CDR3 sequences; about 20% were seen once. Note on this clonotype: Its antigen is still unknown.

The sample comprised PBMCs or a T cell subset sorted from them (not recorded which). The source of this sequence is an adult woman who had mild COVID-19 (a few samples of this study predate the infection). Cell type and time point are not known. This chain joins TRBV3-1 and TRBJ2-1, with no clear D. The DNA for the CDR3 is TGTGCCAGCAGCCCCCGGTTAGGCGTTGAGCAGTTCTTC. Translation: CASSPRLGVEQFF.